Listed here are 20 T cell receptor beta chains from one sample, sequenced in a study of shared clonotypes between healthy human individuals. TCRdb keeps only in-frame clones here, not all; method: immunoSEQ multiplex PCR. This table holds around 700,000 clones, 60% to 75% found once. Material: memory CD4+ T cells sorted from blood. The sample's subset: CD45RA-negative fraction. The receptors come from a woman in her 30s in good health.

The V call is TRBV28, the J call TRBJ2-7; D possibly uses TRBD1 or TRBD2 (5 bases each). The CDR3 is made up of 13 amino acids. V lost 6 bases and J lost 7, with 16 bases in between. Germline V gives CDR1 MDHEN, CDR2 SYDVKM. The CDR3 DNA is TGTGCCAGCAGAGCCGGGACCCCAAGGGAGCAGTACTTC. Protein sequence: CASRAGTPREQYF.

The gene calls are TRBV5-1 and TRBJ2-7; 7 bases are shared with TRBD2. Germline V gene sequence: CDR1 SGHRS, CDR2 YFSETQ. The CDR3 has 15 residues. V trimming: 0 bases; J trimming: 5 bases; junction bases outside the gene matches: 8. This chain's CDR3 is CASSLAAGLKNEQYF. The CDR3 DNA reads TGCGCCAGCAGCTTGGCGGCGGGACTAAAGAACGAGCAGTACTTC.

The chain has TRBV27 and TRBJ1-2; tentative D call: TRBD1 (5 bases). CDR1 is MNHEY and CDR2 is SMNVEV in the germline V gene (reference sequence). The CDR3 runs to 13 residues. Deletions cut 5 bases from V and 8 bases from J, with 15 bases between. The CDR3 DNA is TGTGCCAGCAGTAGGCAGGGAACGAAAGGCTACACCTTC. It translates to CASSRQGTKGYTF.

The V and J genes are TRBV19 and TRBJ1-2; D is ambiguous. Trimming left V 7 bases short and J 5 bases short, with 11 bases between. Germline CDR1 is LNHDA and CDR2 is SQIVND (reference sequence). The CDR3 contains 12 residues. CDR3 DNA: TGTGCCAGTAACGATCCGGGGTATGGCTACACCTTC. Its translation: CASNDPGYGYTF.

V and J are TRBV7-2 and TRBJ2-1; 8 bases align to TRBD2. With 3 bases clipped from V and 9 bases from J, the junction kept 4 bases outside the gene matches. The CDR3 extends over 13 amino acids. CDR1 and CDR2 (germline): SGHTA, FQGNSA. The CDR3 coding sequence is TGTGCCAGCAGCTTGGGGCGGGAGGTTGAGCAGTTCTTC. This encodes CASSLGREVEQFF.

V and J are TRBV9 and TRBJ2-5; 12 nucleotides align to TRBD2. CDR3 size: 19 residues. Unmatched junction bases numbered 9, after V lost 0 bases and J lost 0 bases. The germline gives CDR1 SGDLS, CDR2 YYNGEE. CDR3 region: CASSVGAQTSGSYQETQYF. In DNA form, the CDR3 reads TGTGCCAGCAGCGTAGGAGCCCAGACTAGCGGGAGTTACCAAGAGACCCAGTACTTC. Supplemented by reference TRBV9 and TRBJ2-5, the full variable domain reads DSGVTQTPKHLITATGQRVTLRCSPRSGDLSVYWYQQSLDQGLQFLIQYYNGEERAKGNILERFSAQQFPDLHSELNLSSLELGDSALYFCASSVGAQTSGSYQETQYFGPGTRLLVL.

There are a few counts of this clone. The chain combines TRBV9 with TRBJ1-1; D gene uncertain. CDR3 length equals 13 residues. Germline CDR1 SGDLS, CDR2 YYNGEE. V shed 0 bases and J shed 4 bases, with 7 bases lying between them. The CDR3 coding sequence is TGTGCCAGCAGCGTAGACGTGGGCACTGAAGCTTTCTTT. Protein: CASSVDVGTEAFF.

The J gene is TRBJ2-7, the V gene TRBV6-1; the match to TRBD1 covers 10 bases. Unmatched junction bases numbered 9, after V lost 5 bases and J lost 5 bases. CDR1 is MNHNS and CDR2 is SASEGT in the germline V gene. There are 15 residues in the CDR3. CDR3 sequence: CASSRSGTGVNEQYF. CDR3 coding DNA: TGTGCCAGCAGTAGATCGGGGACAGGGGTGAACGAGCAGTACTTC.

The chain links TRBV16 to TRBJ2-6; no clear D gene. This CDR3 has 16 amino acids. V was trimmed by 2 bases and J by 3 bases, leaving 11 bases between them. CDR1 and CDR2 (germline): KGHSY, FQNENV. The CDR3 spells CASSQEVTDGANVLTF. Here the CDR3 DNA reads TGTGCCAGCAGCCAAGAGGTCACAGATGGGGCCAACGTCCTGACTTTC. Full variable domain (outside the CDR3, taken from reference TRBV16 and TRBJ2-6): GEEVAQTPKHLVRGEGQKAKLYCAPIKGHSYVFWYQQVLKNEFKFLISFQNENVFDETGMPKERFSAKCLPNSPCSLEIQATKLEDSAVYFCASSQEVTDGANVLTFGAGSRLTVL.

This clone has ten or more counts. The CDR3 here is CASSFTGLAGEGWFF. The CDR3 DNA sequence: TGTGCCAGCAGCTTTACGGGACTAGCGGGAGAGGGGTGGTTCTTC. The V gene is TRBV7-2, the J gene TRBJ2-1; 14 bases are a match to TRBD2. Germline CDR1 reads SGHTA; CDR2 reads FQGNSA. The CDR3 totals 15 residues. V lost 3 bases, J lost 15 bases, and 10 bases stayed unmatched. The whole variable domain, filled in from reference TRBV7-2 and TRBJ2-1, reads GAGVSQSPSNKVTEKGKDVELRCDPISGHTALYWYRQSLGQGLEFLIYFQGNSAPDKSGLPSDRFSAERTGGSVSTLTIQRTQQEDSAVYLCASSFTGLAGEGWFFGPGTRLTVL.

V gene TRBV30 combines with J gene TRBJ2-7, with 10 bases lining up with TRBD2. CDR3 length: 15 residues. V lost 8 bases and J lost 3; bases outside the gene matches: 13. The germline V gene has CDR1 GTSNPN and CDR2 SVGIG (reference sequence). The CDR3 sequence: CAALGRASGSYEQYF. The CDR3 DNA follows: TGTGCCGCACTGGGAAGGGCTAGCGGGAGCTACGAGCAGTACTTC.

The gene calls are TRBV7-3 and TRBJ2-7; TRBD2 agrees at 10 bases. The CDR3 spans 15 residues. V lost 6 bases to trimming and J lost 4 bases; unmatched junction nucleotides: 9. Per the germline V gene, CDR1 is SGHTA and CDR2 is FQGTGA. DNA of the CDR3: TGTGCCAGCAGTGTAGCGGGAGGCACCATGTACGAGCAGTACTTC. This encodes CASSVAGGTMYEQYF.

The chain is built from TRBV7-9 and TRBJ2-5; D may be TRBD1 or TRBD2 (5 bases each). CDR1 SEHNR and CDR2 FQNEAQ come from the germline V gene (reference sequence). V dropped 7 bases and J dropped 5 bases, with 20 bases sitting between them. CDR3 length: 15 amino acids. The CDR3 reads CASTLGAGGSETQYF. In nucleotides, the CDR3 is TGTGCCAGCACCCTAGGGGCTGGAGGATCTGAGACCCAGTACTTC.

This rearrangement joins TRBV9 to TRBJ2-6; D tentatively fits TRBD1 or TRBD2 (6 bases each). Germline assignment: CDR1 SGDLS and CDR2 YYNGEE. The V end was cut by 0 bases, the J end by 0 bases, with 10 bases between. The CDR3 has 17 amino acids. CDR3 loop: CASSVEGGSSGANVLTF. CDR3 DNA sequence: TGTGCCAGCAGCGTAGAAGGGGGGAGCTCTGGGGCCAACGTCCTGACTTTC.

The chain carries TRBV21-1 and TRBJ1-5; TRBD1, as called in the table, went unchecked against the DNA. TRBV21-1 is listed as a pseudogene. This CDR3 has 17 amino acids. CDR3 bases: TGTGCCAGCAAGGAAAGTGGGACAGGGGGGCGCAGGCAGCCCCAGCATTTT. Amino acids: CASKESGTGGRRQPQHF.

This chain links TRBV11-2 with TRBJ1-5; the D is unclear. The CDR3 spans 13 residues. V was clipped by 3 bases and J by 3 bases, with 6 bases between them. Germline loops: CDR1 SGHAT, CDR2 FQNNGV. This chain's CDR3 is CASSLGTNQPQHF. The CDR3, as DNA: TGTGCCAGCAGCTTGGGTACCAATCAGCCCCAGCATTTT.

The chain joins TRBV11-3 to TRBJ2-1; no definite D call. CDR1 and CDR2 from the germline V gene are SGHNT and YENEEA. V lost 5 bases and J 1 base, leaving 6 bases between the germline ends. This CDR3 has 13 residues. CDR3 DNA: TGTGCCAGCAGCGCCAAGTCCTACAATGAGCAGTTCTTC. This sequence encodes CASSAKSYNEQFF. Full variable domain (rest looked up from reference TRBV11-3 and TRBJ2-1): EAGVVQSPRYKIIEKKQPVAFWCNPISGHNTLYWYLQNLGQGPELLIRYENEEAVDDSQLPKDRFSAERLKGVDSTLKIQPAELGDSAVYLCASSAKSYNEQFFGPGTRLTVL.

CDR3 region: CASSLYREGEKLFF. The CDR3 region has the DNA TGTGCCAGCAGTTTATACAGGGAGGGTGAAAAACTGTTTTTT. V and J are TRBV28 and TRBJ1-4; tentative D call: TRBD1 (6 bases). Germline values: CDR1 MDHEN, CDR2 SYDVKM. This CDR3 is built from 14 residues. The V and J ends lost 1 base and 7 bases respectively, with 10 bases between them.

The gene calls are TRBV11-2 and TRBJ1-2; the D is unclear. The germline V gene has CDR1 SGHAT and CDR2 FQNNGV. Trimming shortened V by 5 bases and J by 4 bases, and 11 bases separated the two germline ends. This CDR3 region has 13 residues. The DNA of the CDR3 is TGTGCCAGCAGCCCCGGAAGGAGCTATGGCTACACCTTC. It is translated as CASSPGRSYGYTF. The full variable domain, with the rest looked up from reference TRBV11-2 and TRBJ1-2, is EAGVAQSPRYKIIEKRQSVAFWCNPISGHATLYWYQQILGQGPKLLIQFQNNGVVDDSQLPKDRFSAERLKGVDSTLKIQPAKLEDSAVYLCASSPGRSYGYTFGSGTRLTVV.

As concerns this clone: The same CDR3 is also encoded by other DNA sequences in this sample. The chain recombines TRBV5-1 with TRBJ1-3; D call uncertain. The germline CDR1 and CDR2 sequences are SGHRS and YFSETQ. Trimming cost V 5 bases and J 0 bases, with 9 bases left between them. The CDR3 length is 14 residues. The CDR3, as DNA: TGCGCCAGCAGGGCAGAAGCCTCTGGAAACACCATATATTTT. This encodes CASRAEASGNTIYF.